This TCR beta chain was found in a study of PD-L1 blockade in urothelial cancer. For the study at large: The year 2014 saw patients start atezolizumab, 1,200 mg intravenously every 3 weeks.

Trimming left V 5 bases short and J 5 bases short, with 16 bases between. The CDR3 is 14 amino acids. Per germline, CDR1 SGHNT and CDR2 YYREEE (reference sequence). Patients had urothelial carcinoma that was locally advanced or metastatic. This clone was seen just once. Profiled with immunoSEQ multiplex PCR; TCRdb holds only in-frame clones, not every one. The data contain some 40,000 clones, 80% to 95% of them singletons. The receptor was derived from an older man with urothelial cancer. Source: PBMCs, taken around atezolizumab (anti-PD-L1) treatment. J is TRBJ2-5 and V is TRBV5-4, with TRBD2 as a possible D gene (5 bases). CDR3 nucleotides: TGTGCCAGCAGGCAACCGGGAAGAGAGGAGACCCAGTACTTC. Its translation: CASRQPGREETQYF.